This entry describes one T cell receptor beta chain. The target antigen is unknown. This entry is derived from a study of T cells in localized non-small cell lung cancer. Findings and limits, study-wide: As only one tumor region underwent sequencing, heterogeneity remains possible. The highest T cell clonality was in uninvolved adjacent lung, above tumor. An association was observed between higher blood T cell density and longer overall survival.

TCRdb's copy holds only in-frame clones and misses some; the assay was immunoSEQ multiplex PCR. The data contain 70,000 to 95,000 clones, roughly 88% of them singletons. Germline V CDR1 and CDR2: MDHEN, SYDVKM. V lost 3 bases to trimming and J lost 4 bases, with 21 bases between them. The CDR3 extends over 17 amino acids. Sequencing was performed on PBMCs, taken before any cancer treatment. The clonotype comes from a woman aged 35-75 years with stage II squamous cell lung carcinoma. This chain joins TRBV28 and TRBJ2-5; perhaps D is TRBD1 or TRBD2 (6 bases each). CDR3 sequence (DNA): TGTGCCAGCAGTTTCGGGGGCCTAAGAGGTATTCGAGAGACCCAGTACTTC. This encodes CASSFGGLRGIRETQYF.